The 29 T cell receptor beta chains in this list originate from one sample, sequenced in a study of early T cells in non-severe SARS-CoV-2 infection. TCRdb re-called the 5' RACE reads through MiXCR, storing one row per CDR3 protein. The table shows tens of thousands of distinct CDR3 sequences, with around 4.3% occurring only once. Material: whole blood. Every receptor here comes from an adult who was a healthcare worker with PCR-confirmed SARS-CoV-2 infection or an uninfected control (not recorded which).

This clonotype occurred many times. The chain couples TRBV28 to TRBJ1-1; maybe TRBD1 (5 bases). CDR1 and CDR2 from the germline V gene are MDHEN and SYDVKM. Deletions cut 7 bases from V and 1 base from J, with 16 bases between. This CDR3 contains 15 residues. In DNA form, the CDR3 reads TGTGCCAGCAACATCCGGGGGGATTCGAACACTGAAGCTTTCTTT. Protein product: CASNIRGDSNTEAFF.

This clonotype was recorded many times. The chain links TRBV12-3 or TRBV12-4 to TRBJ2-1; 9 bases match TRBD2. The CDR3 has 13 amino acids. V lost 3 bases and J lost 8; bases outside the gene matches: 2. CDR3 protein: CASSFSGSYEQFF. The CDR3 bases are TGTGCCAGCAGTTTTAGCGGGAGCTATGAGCAGTTCTTC.

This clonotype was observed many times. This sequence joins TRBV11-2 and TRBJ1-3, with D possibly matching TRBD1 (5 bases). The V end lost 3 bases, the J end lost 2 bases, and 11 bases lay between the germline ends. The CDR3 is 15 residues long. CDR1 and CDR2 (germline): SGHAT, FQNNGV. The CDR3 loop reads CASSFQGDAGNTIYF. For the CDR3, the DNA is TGTGCCAGCAGCTTTCAGGGAGACGCTGGAAACACCATATATTTT.

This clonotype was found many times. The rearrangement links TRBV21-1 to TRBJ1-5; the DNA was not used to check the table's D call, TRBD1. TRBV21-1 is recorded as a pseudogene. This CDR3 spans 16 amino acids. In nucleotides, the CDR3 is TGTGCCAGCAGCAAAGGATCCAGGGAGAGCAATCAGCCCCAGCATTTT. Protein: CASSKGSRESNQPQHF.

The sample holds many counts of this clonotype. The CDR3 sequence: CASSRDRVGQETQYF. CDR3 bases: TGTGCCAGCAGCCGGGACAGGGTCGGACAAGAGACCCAGTACTTC. The rearrangement links TRBV12-3 or TRBV12-4 to TRBJ2-5; 9 nucleotides match TRBD1. This CDR3 is 15 amino acids long. Trimming took 6 bases from V and 2 from J; bases not matched to a gene: 7.

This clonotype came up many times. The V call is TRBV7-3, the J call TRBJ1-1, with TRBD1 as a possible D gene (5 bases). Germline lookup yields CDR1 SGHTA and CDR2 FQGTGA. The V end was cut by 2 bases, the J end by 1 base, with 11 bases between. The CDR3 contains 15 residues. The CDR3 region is CASSLGGQGNTEAFF. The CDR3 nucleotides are TGTGCCAGCAGCTTAGGAGGCCAGGGGAACACTGAAGCTTTCTTT.

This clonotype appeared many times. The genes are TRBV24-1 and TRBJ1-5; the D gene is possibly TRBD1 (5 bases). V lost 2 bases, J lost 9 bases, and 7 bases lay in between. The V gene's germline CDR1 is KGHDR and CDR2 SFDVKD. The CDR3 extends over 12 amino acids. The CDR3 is CATSDYGTPQHF. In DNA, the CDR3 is TGTGCCACCAGTGATTACGGGACGCCCCAGCATTTT.

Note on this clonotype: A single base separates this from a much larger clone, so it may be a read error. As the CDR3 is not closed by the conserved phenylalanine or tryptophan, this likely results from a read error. Here the CDR3 DNA reads TGTGCCAGCAGCCAAGTGATCCGGCTTAACAATGAGCAGTTCTCC. It encodes CASSQVIRLNNEQFS. The rearrangement joins TRBV3-1 to TRBJ2-1; D unresolved. Looked up from germline, CDR1 is LGHDT and CDR2 is YNNKEL (reference sequence). V lost 1 base, J lost 5 bases, and 12 bases lay in between. The CDR3 runs to 15 residues.

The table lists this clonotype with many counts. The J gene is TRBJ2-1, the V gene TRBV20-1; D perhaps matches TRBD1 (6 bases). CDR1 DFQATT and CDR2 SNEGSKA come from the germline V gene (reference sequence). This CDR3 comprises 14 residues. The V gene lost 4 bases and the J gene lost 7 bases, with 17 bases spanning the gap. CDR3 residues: CSATQGTWRNEQFF. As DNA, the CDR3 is TGCAGTGCTACACAGGGTACCTGGCGGAATGAGCAGTTCTTC.

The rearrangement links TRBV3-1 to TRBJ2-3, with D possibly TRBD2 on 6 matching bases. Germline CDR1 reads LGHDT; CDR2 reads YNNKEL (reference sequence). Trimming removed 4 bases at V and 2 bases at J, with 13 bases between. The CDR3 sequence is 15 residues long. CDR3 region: CASSPQEDYTDTQYF. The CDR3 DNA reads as TGTGCCAGCAGCCCCCAAGAGGACTACACAGATACGCAGTATTTT.

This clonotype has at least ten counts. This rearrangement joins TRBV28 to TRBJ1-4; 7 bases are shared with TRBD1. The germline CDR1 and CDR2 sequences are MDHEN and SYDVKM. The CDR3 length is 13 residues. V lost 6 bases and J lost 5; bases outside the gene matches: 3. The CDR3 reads CASSGTANEKLFF. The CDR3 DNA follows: TGTGCCAGCAGCGGGACAGCGAATGAAAAACTGTTTTTT.

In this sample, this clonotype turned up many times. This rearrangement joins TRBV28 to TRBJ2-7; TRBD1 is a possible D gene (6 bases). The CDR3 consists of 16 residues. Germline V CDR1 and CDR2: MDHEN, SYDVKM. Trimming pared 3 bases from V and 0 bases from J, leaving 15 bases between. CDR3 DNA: TGTGCCAGCAGTTTCCCCCTCCGGGACACCTCCTACGAGCAGTACTTC. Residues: CASSFPLRDTSYEQYF.

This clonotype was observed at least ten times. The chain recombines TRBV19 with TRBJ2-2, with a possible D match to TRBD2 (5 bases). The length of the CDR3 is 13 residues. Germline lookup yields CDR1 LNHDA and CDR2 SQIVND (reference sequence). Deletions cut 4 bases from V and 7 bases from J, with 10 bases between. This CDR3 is CASSRGEGGELFF. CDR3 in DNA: TGTGCCAGTAGTAGAGGAGAGGGCGGGGAGCTGTTTTTT.

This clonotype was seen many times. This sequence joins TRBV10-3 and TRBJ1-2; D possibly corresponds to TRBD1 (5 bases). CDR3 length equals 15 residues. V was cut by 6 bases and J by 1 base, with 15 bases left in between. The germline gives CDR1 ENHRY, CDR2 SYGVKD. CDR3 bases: TGTGCCATCAGCCCCCAGCAGGGTGATAACTATGGCTACACCTTC. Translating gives CAISPQQGDNYGYTF.

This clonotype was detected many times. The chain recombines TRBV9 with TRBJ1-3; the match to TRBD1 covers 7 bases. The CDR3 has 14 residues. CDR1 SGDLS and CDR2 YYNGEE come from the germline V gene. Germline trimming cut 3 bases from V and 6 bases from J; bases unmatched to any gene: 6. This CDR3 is CASSDRTGENTIYF. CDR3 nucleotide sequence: TGTGCCAGCAGCGACCGGACAGGAGAAAACACCATATATTTT.

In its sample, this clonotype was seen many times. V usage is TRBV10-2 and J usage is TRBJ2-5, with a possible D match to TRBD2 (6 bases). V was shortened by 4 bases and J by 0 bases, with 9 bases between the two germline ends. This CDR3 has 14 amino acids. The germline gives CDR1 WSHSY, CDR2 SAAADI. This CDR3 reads CASSGTTNQETQYF. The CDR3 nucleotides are TGCGCCAGCAGTGGGACTACTAACCAAGAGACCCAGTACTTC.

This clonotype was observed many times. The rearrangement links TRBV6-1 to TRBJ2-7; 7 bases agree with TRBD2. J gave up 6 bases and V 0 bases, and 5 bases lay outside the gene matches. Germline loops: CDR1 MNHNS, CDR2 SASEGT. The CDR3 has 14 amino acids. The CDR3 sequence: CASSEATGGIEQYF. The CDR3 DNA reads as TGTGCCAGCAGTGAAGCTACGGGAGGAATCGAGCAGTACTTC.

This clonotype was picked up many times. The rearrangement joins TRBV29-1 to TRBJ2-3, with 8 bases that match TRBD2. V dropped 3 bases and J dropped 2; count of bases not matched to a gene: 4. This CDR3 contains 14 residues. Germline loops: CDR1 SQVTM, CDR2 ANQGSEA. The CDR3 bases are TGCAGCGTTGATAGCGGGACCTTCACAGATACGCAGTATTTT. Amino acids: CSVDSGTFTDTQYF.

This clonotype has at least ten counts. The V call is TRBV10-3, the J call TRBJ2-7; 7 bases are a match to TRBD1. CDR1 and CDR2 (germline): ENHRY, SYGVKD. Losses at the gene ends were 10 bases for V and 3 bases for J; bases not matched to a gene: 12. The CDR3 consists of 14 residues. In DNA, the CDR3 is TGTGCCACCCACCGGGACAGACATAGCTACGAGCAGTACTTC. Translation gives CATHRDRHSYEQYF.

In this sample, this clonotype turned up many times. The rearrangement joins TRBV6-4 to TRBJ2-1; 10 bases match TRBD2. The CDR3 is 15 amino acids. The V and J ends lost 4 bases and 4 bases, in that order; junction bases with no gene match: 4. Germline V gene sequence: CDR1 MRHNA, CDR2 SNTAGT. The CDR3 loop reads CASSVLAGTYNEQFF. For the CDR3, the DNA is TGTGCCAGCAGTGTACTAGCGGGAACGTACAATGAGCAGTTCTTC.

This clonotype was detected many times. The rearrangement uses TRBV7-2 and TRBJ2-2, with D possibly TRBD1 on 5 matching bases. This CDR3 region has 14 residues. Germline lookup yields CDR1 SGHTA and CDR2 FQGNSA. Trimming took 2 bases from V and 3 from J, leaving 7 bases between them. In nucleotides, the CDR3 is TGTGCCAGCAGCTTAATAGGGGACACCGGGGAGCTGTTTTTT. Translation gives CASSLIGDTGELFF.

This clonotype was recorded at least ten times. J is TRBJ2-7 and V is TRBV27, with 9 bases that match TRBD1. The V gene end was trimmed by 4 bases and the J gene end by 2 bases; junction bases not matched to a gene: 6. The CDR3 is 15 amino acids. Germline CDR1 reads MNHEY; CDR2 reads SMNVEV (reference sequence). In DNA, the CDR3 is TGTGCCAGCAGTTGGGATTGGACAGGGGCCTACGAGCAGTACTTC. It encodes CASSWDWTGAYEQYF.

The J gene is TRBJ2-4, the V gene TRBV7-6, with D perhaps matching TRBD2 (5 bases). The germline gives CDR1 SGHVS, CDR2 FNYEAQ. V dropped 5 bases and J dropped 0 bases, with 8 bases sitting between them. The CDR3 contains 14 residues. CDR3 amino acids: CASSPGLAKNIQYF. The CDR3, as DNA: TGTGCCAGCAGCCCAGGACTAGCCAAAAACATTCAGTACTTC.

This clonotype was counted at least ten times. The CDR3 DNA reads TGTGCCAGCAGTCCAGAAGCGAGGGTGTACCGGAGGCTGTTTTTT. It encodes CASSPEARVYRRLFF. J is TRBJ2-2 and V is TRBV7-2; weak D call: TRBD2 (5 bases). Germline assignment: CDR1 SGHTA and CDR2 FQGNSA. The length of the CDR3 is 15 residues. V lost 6 bases and J lost 13, with 24 bases in between.

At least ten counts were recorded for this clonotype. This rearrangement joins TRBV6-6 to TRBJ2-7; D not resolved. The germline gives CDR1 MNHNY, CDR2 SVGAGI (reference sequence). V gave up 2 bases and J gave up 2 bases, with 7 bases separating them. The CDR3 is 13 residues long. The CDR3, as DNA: TGTGCCAGCAGTTACGGGCAGACCTACGAGCAGTACTTC. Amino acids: CASSYGQTYEQYF.

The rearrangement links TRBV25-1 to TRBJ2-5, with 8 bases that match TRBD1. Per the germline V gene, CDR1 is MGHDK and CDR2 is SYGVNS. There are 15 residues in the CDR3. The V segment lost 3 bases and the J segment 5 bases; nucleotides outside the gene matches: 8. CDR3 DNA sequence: TGTGCCAGCAGTGATCCGGGACAGGCCGGTGAGACCCAGTACTTC. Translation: CASSDPGQAGETQYF.

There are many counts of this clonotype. The CDR3 DNA is TGTGCCTGGAACGACAGGGGTGAAGCTTTCTTT. Its protein is CAWNDRGEAFF. The chain combines TRBV30 with TRBJ1-1; TRBD1 aligns across 8 bases. With 4 bases clipped from V and 7 bases from J, the junction kept 2 bases outside the gene matches. There are 11 residues in the CDR3. CDR1 GTSNPN and CDR2 SVGIG come from the germline V gene (reference sequence).

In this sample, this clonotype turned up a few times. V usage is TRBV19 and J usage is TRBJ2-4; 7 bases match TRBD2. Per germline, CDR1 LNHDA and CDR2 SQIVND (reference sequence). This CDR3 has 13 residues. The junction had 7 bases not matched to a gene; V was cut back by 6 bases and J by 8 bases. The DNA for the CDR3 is TGTGCCAGTAGAACTACCCGGGGGGACATTCAGTACTTC. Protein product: CASRTTRGDIQYF.

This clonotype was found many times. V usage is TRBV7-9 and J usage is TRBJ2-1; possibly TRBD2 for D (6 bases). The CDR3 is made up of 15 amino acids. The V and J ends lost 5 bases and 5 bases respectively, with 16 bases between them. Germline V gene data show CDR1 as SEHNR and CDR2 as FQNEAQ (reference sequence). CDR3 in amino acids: CASSPMGRDDNEQFF. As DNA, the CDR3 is TGTGCCAGCAGCCCGATGGGGCGGGACGACAATGAGCAGTTCTTC.